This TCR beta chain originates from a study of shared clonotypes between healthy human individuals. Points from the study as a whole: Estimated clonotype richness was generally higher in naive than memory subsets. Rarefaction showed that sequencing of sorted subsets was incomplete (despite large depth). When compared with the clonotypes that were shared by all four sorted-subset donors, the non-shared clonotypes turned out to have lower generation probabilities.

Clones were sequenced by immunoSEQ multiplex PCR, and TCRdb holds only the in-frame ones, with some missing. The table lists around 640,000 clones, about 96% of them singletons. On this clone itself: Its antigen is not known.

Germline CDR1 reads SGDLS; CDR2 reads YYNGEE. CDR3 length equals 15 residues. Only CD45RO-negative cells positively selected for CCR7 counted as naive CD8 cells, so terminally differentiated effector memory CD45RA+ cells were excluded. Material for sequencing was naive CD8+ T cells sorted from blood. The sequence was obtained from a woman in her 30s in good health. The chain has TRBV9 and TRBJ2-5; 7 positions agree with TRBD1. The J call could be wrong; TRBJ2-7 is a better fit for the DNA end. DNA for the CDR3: TGTGCCAGCAGCCCAGGGGGTAACCCTACCTACGAGCAGTACTTC. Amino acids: CASSPGGNPTYEQYF.